The T cell receptor beta chain described here comes from a study of T-cell memory formation after mild COVID-19. This clonotype was seen once. MiXCR, applied by TCRdb to the 5' RACE reads, yields one record per CDR3 protein. Of around 310,000 distinct CDR3 sequences in the sample, approximately 14% were seen once. Germline V gene lookup returns CDR1 MGHRA and CDR2 YSYEKL. With 4 bases removed from V and 3 bases from J, the gap between germline ends came to 10 bases. CDR3 size: 14 residues. The sequence was obtained from a man between 18 and 29 years old who had mild COVID-19 (a few samples of this study predate the infection). Cell type and time point are not known. Sequencing was carried out using PBMCs or a T cell subset sorted from them (not recorded which). The chain joins TRBV4-1 to TRBJ2-1; D not certain. The CDR3 DNA reads TGCGCCAGCAGCCTAAACTGGATCTACAATGAGCAGTTCTTC. Amino acid sequence: CASSLNWIYNEQFF.